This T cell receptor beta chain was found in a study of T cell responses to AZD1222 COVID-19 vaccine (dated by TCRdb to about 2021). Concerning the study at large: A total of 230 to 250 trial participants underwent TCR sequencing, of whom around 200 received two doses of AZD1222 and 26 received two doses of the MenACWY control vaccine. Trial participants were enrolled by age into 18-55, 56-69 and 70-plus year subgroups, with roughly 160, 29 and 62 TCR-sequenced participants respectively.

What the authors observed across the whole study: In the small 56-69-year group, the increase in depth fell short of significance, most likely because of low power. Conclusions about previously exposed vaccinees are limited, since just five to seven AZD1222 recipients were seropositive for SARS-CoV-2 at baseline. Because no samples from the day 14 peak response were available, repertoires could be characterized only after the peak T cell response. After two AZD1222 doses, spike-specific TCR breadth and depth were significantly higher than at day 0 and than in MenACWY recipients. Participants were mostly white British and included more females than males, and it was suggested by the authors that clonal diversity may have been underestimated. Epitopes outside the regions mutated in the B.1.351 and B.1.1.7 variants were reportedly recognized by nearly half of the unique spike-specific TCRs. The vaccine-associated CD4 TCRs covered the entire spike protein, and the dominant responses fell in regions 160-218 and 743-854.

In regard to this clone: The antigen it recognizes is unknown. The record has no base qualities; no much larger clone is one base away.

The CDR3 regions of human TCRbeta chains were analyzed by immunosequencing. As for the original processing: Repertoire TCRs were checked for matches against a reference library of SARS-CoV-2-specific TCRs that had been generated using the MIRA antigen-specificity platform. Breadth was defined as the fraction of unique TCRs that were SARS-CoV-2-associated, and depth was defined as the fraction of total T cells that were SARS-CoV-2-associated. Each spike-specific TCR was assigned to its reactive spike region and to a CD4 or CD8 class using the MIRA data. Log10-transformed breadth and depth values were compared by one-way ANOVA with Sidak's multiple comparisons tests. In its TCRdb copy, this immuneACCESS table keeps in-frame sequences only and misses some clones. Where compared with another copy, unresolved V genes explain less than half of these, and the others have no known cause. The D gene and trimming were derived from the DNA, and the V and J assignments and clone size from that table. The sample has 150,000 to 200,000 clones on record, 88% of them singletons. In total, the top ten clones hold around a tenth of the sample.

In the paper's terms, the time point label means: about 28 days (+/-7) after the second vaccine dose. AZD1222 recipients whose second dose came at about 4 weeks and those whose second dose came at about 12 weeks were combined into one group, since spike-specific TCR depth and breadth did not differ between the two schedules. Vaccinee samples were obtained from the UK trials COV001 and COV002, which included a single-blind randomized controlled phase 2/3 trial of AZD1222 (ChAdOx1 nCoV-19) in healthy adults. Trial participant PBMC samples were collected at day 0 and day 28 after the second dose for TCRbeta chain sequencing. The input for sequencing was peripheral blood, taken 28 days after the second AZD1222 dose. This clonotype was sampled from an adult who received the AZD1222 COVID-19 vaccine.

The bases read TGTGCCAGCAGCAATCTCCAGGGAGCCGGGGCGAGAAACATTCAGTACTTC. Its protein product is CASSNLQGAGARNIQYF. The rearrangement combines TRBV21-1 with TRBJ2-4. TRBV21-1 constitutes a pseudogene. Taken from cysteine to phenylalanine, the CDR3 has 17 residues. CDR3 DNA only is kept here, 51 bases in frame from base 1.